The entry that follows covers one TCR beta chain sequence. Its antigen is still unknown. Per-base quality was not reported, and no clone a single base away is much larger than it. The cysteine opens and the phenylalanine closes a CDR3 of 16 amino acids. The CDR3 DNA has 48 bases and is translated from base 1. CDR1 and CDR2 are read off the germline V gene (reference sequence) as SEHNR and FQNEAQ. V is pared back by 5 bases and J by 0 bases, with 17 bases lying between the germline termini. This specimen comes from a study of T cells in Graves' hyperthyroidism and ophthalmopathy (dated by TCRdb to between 2017 and 2020). Notes on the research overall: Peripheral blood samples were taken at initial diagnosis, before any treatment was given. TCR V-J signatures able to tell the groups apart were searched for in a discovery cohort of 90 to 100 patients, of whom roughly 42 had Graves' ophthalmopathy and under 65 had stable Graves' hyperthyroidism. After blood sampling, hyperthyroidism patients were treated with methimazole at a starting dose of 30 mg daily, and ophthalmopathy patients were treated with high-dose intravenous methylprednisolone. In several Graves' hyperthyroidism patients, the study also compared T-cell repertoires from thyroid tissue with T-cell repertoires from blood. The paper describes TCR Vbeta CDR3 sequencing of more than 120 peripheral blood samples, made up of about 40 ophthalmopathy patients, roughly 72 hyperthyroidism patients and 17 progressor patients. For training and testing, the approximately 97 patients in the discovery cohort were randomly divided in a 7:3 ratio. An independent validation cohort of under 20 hyperthyroidism patients and about 16 patients who later progressed to ophthalmopathy tested prospective prediction of ophthalmopathy.

Amplification of TCR beta CDR3 regions was carried out from RNA transcripts. For the first round of RT-PCR on the TCR CDR3, the HTBI primer set was used together with the Qiagen OneStep RT-PCR kit. Libraries were constructed in a second round of multiplex PCR, after which size selection and purification were performed. Paired-end sequencing of the libraries was performed with 100 bp reads on an Illumina HiSeq2000. The paper's data handling went like this. SOAPnuke was used to process the raw data, with reads discarded if the reads contained adapters or uncalled bases, had a mean Phred below 15, or lacked an exact constant-primer or identifier match. COPE v1.2.5 was used to merge the high-quality paired reads, and each unique nucleotide sequence was defined as a clonotype. MiTCR v1.1 was used to align clonotypes to the IMGT TRBV, TRBD and TRBJ reference segments. Only V-J combinations with frequency above 0.0001, covering 99% to 99.2% of repertoires, were analysed. The TCS score was defined as F50 (clonal expansion) divided by E x V (chaos), with BLOSUM62-based TCRdist calculated between CDR3 peptides within each V-J. Welch's t-statistics and random forest reduced around 520 V-J features to 10 to 15, which were used in a naive Bayes classifier (R e1071). The public reads were quality trimmed at Q25 with fastp and then assembled into clones with MiXCR by TCRdb, keeping productive beta chains. CDR3 protein duplicates are merged, each entry listing the most common genes and DNA. Clone size and V and J calls follow TCRdb, not the original study. The sample data list 500,000 or so distinct CDR3 sequences, and roughly a sixth of these were observed just once. The top ten constitute 15% to 20% of the sample.

In the ophthalmopathy patients, disease was moderately to severely active, with a Clinical Activity Score of 3 or more, a NOSPECS grade of 4 or more, and a duration of less than 3 months. The study excluded patients with uncontrolled infections, other autoimmune diseases, pregnancy or lactation. Clinical symptoms, serum thyroxine and TRAb, thyroid ultrasound, and orbital computed tomography formed the basis for the diagnoses. PBMCs were isolated from about 9.2 ml of fresh peripheral blood by Ficoll-Paque density gradient centrifugation. Total RNA was extracted using Trizol reagent, and RNA quality was assessed on an Agilent 2100 Bioanalyzer. General study outcomes and caveats: A model built on a 13 V-J signature distinguished ophthalmopathy from stable hyperthyroidism, reaching roughly 88% sensitivity and about 81% specificity in cross-validation and 80%/75% in testing. No statistical method was used to set the sample size in advance, and investigators knew the group allocation. During validation, the model predicted progression to ophthalmopathy a median of around 7 months ahead of onset, with around 71% sensitivity and more than 72% specificity. Most expanded thyroid clonotypes (frequency above 0.001) were also detected in blood, suggesting blood repertoires may reflect thyroid immune responses.

This TCR was sampled from a woman under 30 with Graves' ophthalmopathy. The sequence is built from TRBV7-9 and TRBJ2-7, with no confident D gene call. Input material: blood. The encoded CDR3 is CASSPRGGISSYEQYF. The nucleotide sequence is TGTGCCAGCAGCCCTAGAGGCGGAATAAGCTCCTACGAGCAGTACTTC.